This T cell receptor beta chain is drawn from a study of OX40 agonist ivuxolimab in advanced cancers. About the study: Under the entry rules, prior anti-PD-1, anti-PD-L1 or anti-CTLA-4 therapy was allowed, and about 38% had some. Broader study findings: Some nonresponders additionally presented with little normalized T-cell clonal expansion.

CDR3 length: 14 residues. V lost 4 bases and J lost 5, with 14 bases in between. Germline CDR1 is SGHDN and CDR2 is FVKESK. As for this clone: Its antigen is currently unknown.

Profiled with immunoSEQ multiplex PCR; TCRdb holds only in-frame clones, not every one. The sample shows tens of thousands of clones, over 75% of them seen only once. The clonotype was recovered from an adult with an advanced solid tumor such as melanoma, head and neck, liver or kidney cancer. This material consisted of CD4+ or CD8+ T cells sorted from blood, taken in a trial of the OX40 agonist ivuxolimab. V is TRBV14 and J is TRBJ2-5, with D possibly TRBD2 on 5 matching bases. CDR3 nucleotide sequence: TGTGCCAGCAGCCTAAGCTCGGGGTTGGAGACCCAGTACTTC. It yields the protein CASSLSSGLETQYF.